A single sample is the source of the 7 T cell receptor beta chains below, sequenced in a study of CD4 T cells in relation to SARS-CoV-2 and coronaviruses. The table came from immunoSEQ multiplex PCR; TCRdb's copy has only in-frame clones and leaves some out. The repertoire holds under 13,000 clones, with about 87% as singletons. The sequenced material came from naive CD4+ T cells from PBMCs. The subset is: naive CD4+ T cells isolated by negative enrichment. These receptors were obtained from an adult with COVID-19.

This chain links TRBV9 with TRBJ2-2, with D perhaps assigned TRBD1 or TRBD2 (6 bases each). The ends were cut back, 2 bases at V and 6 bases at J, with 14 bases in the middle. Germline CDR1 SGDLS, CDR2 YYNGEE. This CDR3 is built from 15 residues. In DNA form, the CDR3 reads TGTGCCAGCAGCGTTTTTAGGGGGGAAGCCGGGGAGCTGTTTTTT. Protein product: CASSVFRGEAGELFF.

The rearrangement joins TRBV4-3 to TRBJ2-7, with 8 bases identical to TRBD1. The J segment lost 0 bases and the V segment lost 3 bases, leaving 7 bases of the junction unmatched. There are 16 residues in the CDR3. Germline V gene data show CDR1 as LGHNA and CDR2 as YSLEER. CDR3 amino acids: CASSHFDRGSSYEQYF. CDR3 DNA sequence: TGCGCCAGCAGCCATTTCGACAGGGGAAGCTCCTACGAGCAGTACTTC.

For the CDR3, the DNA is TGTGCCAGCAGTCAATCCTACGAGCAGTACTTC. It specifies CASSQSYEQYF. The chain links TRBV6-2 or TRBV6-3 to TRBJ2-7; unclear D gene. Per germline, CDR1 MNHEY and CDR2 SVGEGT. V was shortened by 5 bases and J by 1 base, with 3 bases between the two germline ends. CDR3 length: 11 residues.

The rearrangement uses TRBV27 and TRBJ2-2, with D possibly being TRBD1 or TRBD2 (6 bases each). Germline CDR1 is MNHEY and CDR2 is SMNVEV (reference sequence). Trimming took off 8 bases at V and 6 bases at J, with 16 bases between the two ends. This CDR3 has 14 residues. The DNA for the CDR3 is TGTGCCAGCCGACTGTTCCGGGGGCCCGGGGAGCTGTTTTTT. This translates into CASRLFRGPGELFF.

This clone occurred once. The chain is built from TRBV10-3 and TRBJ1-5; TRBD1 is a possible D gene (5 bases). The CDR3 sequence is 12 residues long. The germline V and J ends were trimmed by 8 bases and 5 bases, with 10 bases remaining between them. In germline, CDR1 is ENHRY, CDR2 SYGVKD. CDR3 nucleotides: TGTGCCATCTCGACAGTAGATCAGCCCCAGCATTTT. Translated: CAISTVDQPQHF.

The CDR3 is CASSKDVNQPQHF. Written as DNA, the CDR3 is TGTGCCAGCAGCAAGGACGTCAATCAGCCCCAGCATTTT. The chain couples TRBV5-4 to TRBJ1-5; D is undetermined. Per the germline V gene, CDR1 is SGHNT and CDR2 is YYREEE (reference sequence). Trimming stripped 4 bases from V and 3 bases from J, with 8 bases between. The CDR3 length is 13 residues. Supplemented by reference TRBV5-4 and TRBJ1-5, the full variable domain reads ETGVTQSPTHLIKTRGQQVTLRCSSQSGHNTVSWYQQALGQGPQFIFQYYREEENGRGNFPPRFSGLQFPNYSSELNVNALELDDSALYLCASSKDVNQPQHFGDGTRLSIL.

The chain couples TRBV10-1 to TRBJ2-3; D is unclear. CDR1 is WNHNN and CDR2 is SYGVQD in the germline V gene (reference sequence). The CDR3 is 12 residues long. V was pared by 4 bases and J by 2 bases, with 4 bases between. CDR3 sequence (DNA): TGCGCCAGCAGTGGGCCCACAGATACGCAGTATTTT. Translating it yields CASSGPTDTQYF.